The 23 T cell receptor beta chains below were found in one sample sequenced in a study of PD-1 blockade in classical Hodgkin lymphoma. The sample's time point: cycle 4 day 1 (C4D1), after 6 weeks of nivolumab. The patients all showed relapse after autologous stem cell transplantation, while their brentuximab vedotin exposure varied. Method: immunoSEQ multiplex PCR; TCRdb's copy keeps in-frame clones and lacks some. Here the sample spans about 90,000 clones, 65% to 85% being singletons. The material was peripheral blood mononuclear cells (PBMCs), obtained before the fourth cycle of nivolumab. These receptor sequences come from a human donor with classical Hodgkin lymphoma.

As to this clone: Other DNA variants within this sample encode the same CDR3. In DNA form, the CDR3 reads TGTGCCATCAGTGAGGGCACCGGGGAGCTGTTTTTT. Its translation: CAISEGTGELFF. This chain uses TRBV10-3 with TRBJ2-2; D not resolved. V was trimmed by 2 bases and J by 4 bases, leaving 2 bases between them. The CDR3 consists of 12 residues. The V gene's germline CDR1 is ENHRY and CDR2 SYGVKD.

This clone has only a few counts. The chain is built from TRBV10-3 and TRBJ2-7, with 9 bases matching TRBD1. The CDR3 spans 13 residues. Trimming cost V 2 bases and J 6 bases; bases outside gene matches: 2. Germline CDR1 is ENHRY and CDR2 is SYGVKD. In DNA form, the CDR3 reads TGTGCCATCAGTGAGGGACAGGGGTCCGAGCAGTACTTC. It encodes CAISEGQGSEQYF.

The chain combines TRBV29-1 with TRBJ2-3; D gene ambiguous. There are 14 residues in the CDR3. Between the trimmed V and J ends, which lost 3 bases and 4 bases, there was a span of 14 bases. The germline V gene encodes CDR1 SQVTM and CDR2 ANQGSEA. CDR3 region: CSVEGAPEPDTQYF. CDR3 sequence (DNA): TGCAGCGTTGAGGGTGCCCCGGAGCCAGATACGCAGTATTTT.

This clone was counted a single time. The V gene is TRBV19, the J gene TRBJ2-3; D is uncertain. Germline-derived CDR1 and CDR2 are LNHDA and SQIVND (reference sequence). Trimming removed 5 bases at V and 1 base at J, with 7 bases between. This CDR3 is 13 amino acids long. CDR3 nucleotide sequence: TGTGCCAGTAGTGGTGTGGGCACAGATACGCAGTATTTT. This codes for CASSGVGTDTQYF.

The CDR3 reads CSVEARGRVPYEQYF. For the CDR3, the DNA is TGCAGCGTTGAAGCAAGGGGAAGAGTTCCCTACGAGCAGTACTTC. The chain is built from TRBV29-1 and TRBJ2-7; D is perhaps TRBD1 (5 bases). Trimming cost V 1 base and J 2 bases, with 15 bases left between them. Germline V gene lookup returns CDR1 SQVTM and CDR2 ANQGSEA. This CDR3 comprises 15 residues.

This clone was seen only a few times. The same CDR3 arises from other DNA sequences in this sample as well. The chain recombines TRBV7-2 with TRBJ2-2; a possible D gene is TRBD1 (5 bases). Germline V lookup: CDR1 SGHTA, CDR2 FQGNSA. V dropped 1 base and J dropped 5 bases, with 11 bases sitting between them. The CDR3 is 15 amino acids. The CDR3 spells CASSLVPGSTGELFF. DNA of the CDR3: TGTGCCAGCAGCTTAGTTCCAGGGTCAACCGGGGAGCTGTTTTTT. Full variable domain (rest looked up from reference TRBV7-2 and TRBJ2-2): GAGVSQSPSNKVTEKGKDVELRCDPISGHTALYWYRQSLGQGLEFLIYFQGNSAPDKSGLPSDRFSAERTGGSVSTLTIQRTQQEDSAVYLCASSLVPGSTGELFFGEGSRLTVL.

This chain uses TRBV7-2 with TRBJ2-7; possible D gene TRBD1, 6 bases. CDR1 and CDR2 (germline): SGHTA, FQGNSA. Trimming pared 5 bases from V and 3 bases from J, leaving 14 bases between. This CDR3 has 14 residues. The CDR3 loop is CASSLLGAGYEQYF. The CDR3 bases are TGTGCCAGCAGCCTCCTGGGGGCCGGCTACGAGCAGTACTTC. Looking up the rest from reference TRBV7-2 and TRBJ2-7 gives the full variable domain: GAGVSQSPSNKVTEKGKDVELRCDPISGHTALYWYRQSLGQGLEFLIYFQGNSAPDKSGLPSDRFSAERTGGSVSTLTIQRTQQEDSAVYLCASSLLGAGYEQYFGPGTRLTVT.

The V and J genes are TRBV5-4 and TRBJ1-1, with 7 nucleotides matching TRBD1. The CDR3 sequence is 15 residues long. The V segment lost 2 bases and the J segment 4 bases; nucleotides outside the gene matches: 8. Germline V CDR1 and CDR2: SGHNT, YYREEE (reference sequence). CDR3 loop: CASSLQGQAGTEAFF. The CDR3 DNA is TGTGCCAGCAGCTTACAGGGGCAGGCTGGCACTGAAGCTTTCTTT. The whole variable domain, filled in from reference TRBV5-4 and TRBJ1-1, reads ETGVTQSPTHLIKTRGQQVTLRCSSQSGHNTVSWYQQALGQGPQFIFQYYREEENGRGNFPPRFSGLQFPNYSSELNVNALELDDSALYLCASSLQGQAGTEAFFGQGTRLTVV.

Turning to this clone: Being one base from a much bigger clone, this may be a read error. This rearrangement joins TRBV5-4 to TRBJ2-3; D unresolved. The CDR3 has 11 residues. The V gene's germline CDR1 is SGHNT and CDR2 YYREEE (reference sequence). The V gene lost 2 bases and the J gene lost 3 bases, with 1 base spanning the gap. CDR3 bases: TGTGCCAGCAGCTTAACAGATACGCAGTATTTT. Its protein is CASSLTDTQYF.

This clone was seen once. J is TRBJ1-2 and V is TRBV6-6; maybe TRBD1 (5 bases). Germline values: CDR1 MNHNY, CDR2 SVGAGI (reference sequence). V lost 6 bases, J lost 0 bases, and 17 bases lay in between. The CDR3 is 16 residues long. CDR3 DNA: TGTGCCAGCAGCGCGCTGGGGGGAGGGGCTAACTATGGCTACACCTTC. Its protein is CASSALGGGANYGYTF.

The chain joins TRBV29-1 to TRBJ2-5, with D hard to call. The V and J ends lost 4 bases and 5 bases respectively, with 11 bases between them. The germline CDR1 and CDR2 sequences are SQVTM and ANQGSEA. The length of the CDR3 is 12 residues. The CDR3 is CSVARQHETQYF. In DNA, the CDR3 is TGCAGCGTTGCCAGGCAGCATGAGACCCAGTACTTC.

The chain uses TRBV6-1 and TRBJ1-1; D is ambiguous. The CDR3 loop spans 13 amino acids. In germline, CDR1 is MNHNS, CDR2 SASEGT. The ends were cut back, 6 bases at V and 4 bases at J, with 12 bases in the middle. The CDR3, as DNA: TGTGCCAGCAGCCAAGCGATTGGCACTGAAGCTTTCTTT. Translated: CASSQAIGTEAFF.

This rearrangement joins TRBV29-1 to TRBJ1-2; TRBD1 aligns across 7 bases. CDR1 is SQVTM, CDR2 ANQGSEA, per germline. Germline trimming cut 7 bases from V and 5 bases from J; bases unmatched to any gene: 4. This CDR3 has 11 residues. This CDR3 reads CSATGNYGYTF. The DNA of the CDR3 is TGCAGCGCGACAGGGAATTATGGCTACACCTTC.

The genes are TRBV5-1 and TRBJ2-1; D might be TRBD2 (6 bases). Trimming stripped 4 bases from V and 1 base from J, with 9 bases between. Germline lookup yields CDR1 SGHRS and CDR2 YFSETQ. CDR3 length equals 14 residues. The CDR3 sequence is CASSGGGSYNEQFF. The DNA of the CDR3 is TGCGCCAGCAGCGGCGGAGGGTCCTACAATGAGCAGTTCTTC.

In DNA, the CDR3 is TGTGCCAGCAGCTTGGCCGGGGCCAACGTCCTGACTTTC. It specifies CASSLAGANVLTF. This chain joins TRBV5-4 and TRBJ2-6; D is uncertain. Germline lookup yields CDR1 SGHNT and CDR2 YYREEE (reference sequence). The CDR3 has 13 residues. V lost 0 bases, J lost 4 bases, and 2 bases lay in between. Together with reference TRBV5-4 and TRBJ2-6, the CDR3 gives the full variable domain: ETGVTQSPTHLIKTRGQQVTLRCSSQSGHNTVSWYQQALGQGPQFIFQYYREEENGRGNFPPRFSGLQFPNYSSELNVNALELDDSALYLCASSLAGANVLTFGAGSRLTVL.

The chain is built from TRBV5-1 and TRBJ2-6; D is uncertain. Trimming took off 2 bases at V and 2 bases at J, with 2 bases between the two ends. CDR3 length: 13 amino acids. Germline V gene sequence: CDR1 SGHRS, CDR2 YFSETQ. The CDR3 sequence: CASSLTGANVLTF. For the CDR3, the DNA is TGCGCCAGCAGCTTAACTGGGGCCAACGTCCTGACTTTC.

This chain joins TRBV5-4 and TRBJ1-5; TRBD1 is a possible D gene (6 bases). V dropped 4 bases and J dropped 4 bases, with 9 bases sitting between them. Per the germline V gene, CDR1 is SGHNT and CDR2 is YYREEE (reference sequence). The CDR3 has 13 residues. The CDR3 here is CASSPDRNQPQHF. The CDR3 bases are TGTGCCAGCAGCCCCGACAGGAATCAGCCCCAGCATTTT.

This chain uses TRBV19 with TRBJ1-1, with 9 nucleotides matching TRBD1. The CDR3 totals 14 residues. V shed 6 bases, J shed 5 bases, and the junction held 7 bases outside the gene matches. The germline V gene encodes CDR1 LNHDA and CDR2 SQIVND (reference sequence). The CDR3 nucleotides are TGTGCCAGTAGCGCAGGACAGGGGAGGACTGAAGCTTTCTTT. It encodes CASSAGQGRTEAFF.

The chain carries TRBV5-1 and TRBJ2-7; 8 positions match TRBD1. V was pared by 5 bases and J by 3 bases, with 7 bases of the junction left unmatched. This CDR3 has 14 residues. Germline V gene data show CDR1 as SGHRS and CDR2 as YFSETQ. The CDR3 here is CASRYTGGGYEQYF. As DNA, the CDR3 is TGCGCCAGCAGATATACAGGGGGAGGCTACGAGCAGTACTTC.

This rearrangement joins TRBV12-5 to TRBJ2-3; D may be TRBD2 (6 bases). CDR3 length: 14 amino acids. CDR1 and CDR2 from the germline V gene are LGHNT and FRNRAP. V lost 6 bases and J 1 base, leaving 11 bases between the germline ends. The CDR3 sequence is CASGPGLGTDTQYF. DNA of the CDR3: TGTGCTAGTGGACCGGGACTCGGCACAGATACGCAGTATTTT.

The chain has TRBV18 and TRBJ2-7; 7 bases match TRBD2. The germline gives CDR1 KGHSH, CDR2 LQKENI. V lost 3 bases and J lost 6; bases outside the gene matches: 17. The CDR3 loop spans 17 amino acids. The CDR3 loop is CASSPSGGSLGGSEQYF. Here the CDR3 DNA reads TGTGCCAGCTCACCTTCAGGCGGGAGTCTAGGAGGATCCGAGCAGTACTTC.

In its sample, this clone was seen once. The chain's CDR3 is CASSYLRGGEQYF. The CDR3 nucleotides are TGTGCCAGTAGTTATCTCAGGGGAGGCGAGCAGTACTTC. The chain recombines TRBV19 with TRBJ2-7; D tentatively reads TRBD1 or TRBD2 (6 bases each). There are 13 residues in the CDR3. The germline V and J ends were trimmed by 5 bases and 6 bases, with 14 bases remaining between them. Germline V gene data show CDR1 as LNHDA and CDR2 as SQIVND (reference sequence).

This chain joins TRBV15 and TRBJ2-1, with 14 bases that match TRBD2. CDR1 is LNHNV, CDR2 YYDKDF, per germline (reference sequence). The V gene end was trimmed by 1 base and the J gene end by 7 bases; junction bases not matched to a gene: 3. This CDR3 contains 16 residues. The CDR3 loop is CATSRGGLAGENEQFF. The CDR3 coding sequence is TGTGCCACCAGCAGAGGGGGACTAGCGGGAGAGAATGAGCAGTTCTTC.